What follows are 10 T cell receptor beta chains derived from one specimen sequenced in a study of OX40 agonist ivuxolimab in advanced cancers. Libraries were prepared by immunoSEQ multiplex PCR; TCRdb keeps only in-frame clonotypes and omits some of them. The sample has some 810 clones; over 65% are singletons. This material was acquired in a trial of the OX40 agonist ivuxolimab. The receptors were gathered from an adult with an advanced solid tumor such as melanoma, head and neck, liver or kidney cancer.

The chain combines TRBV18 with TRBJ1-4; TRBD1 is a possible D gene (5 bases). This CDR3 contains 16 residues. The V end was cut by 1 base, the J end by 5 bases, with 14 bases between. Germline V gene sequence: CDR1 KGHSH, CDR2 LQKENI. CDR3 amino acids: CASSPRAQGGNEKLFF. The CDR3 DNA is TGTGCCAGCTCACCACGGGCCCAGGGCGGGAATGAAAAACTGTTTTTT.

The chain couples TRBV11-3 to TRBJ2-1; TRBD2 matches at 10 bases. The CDR3 spans 16 residues. Germline loops: CDR1 SGHNT, CDR2 YENEEA. The V gene end was trimmed by 1 base and the J gene end by 6 bases; junction bases not matched to a gene: 6. CDR3 nucleotides: TGTGCCAGCAGCTTAGGGCGCGGGACTAGCGTCAATGAGCAGTTCTTC. Its protein product is CASSLGRGTSVNEQFF.

J is TRBJ2-5 and V is TRBV12-5, with 11 positions matching TRBD2. This CDR3 is built from 15 residues. Germline V gives CDR1 LGHNT, CDR2 FRNRAP. As DNA, the CDR3 is TGTGCCAGCACCTCAGATGGGCTAGCGGGGGGTGCGACGTACTTC. This gives the protein CASTSDGLAGGATYF.

The genes are TRBV19 and TRBJ1-2; unclear D gene. From germline, CDR1 is LNHDA and CDR2 SQIVND (reference sequence). V dropped 3 bases and J dropped 0 bases, with 11 bases sitting between them. There are 15 residues in the CDR3. CDR3 DNA sequence: TGTGCCAGTAGTATGACACAATCGGCTAACTATGGCTACACCTTC. It codes for CASSMTQSANYGYTF. Together with reference TRBV19 and TRBJ1-2, the CDR3 gives the full variable domain: DGGITQSPKYLFRKEGQNVTLSCEQNLNHDAMYWYRQDPGQGLRLIYYSQIVNDFQKGDIAEGYSVSREKKESFPLTVTSAQKNPTAFYLCASSMTQSANYGYTFGSGTRLTVV.

The chain carries TRBV29-1 and TRBJ2-3; 7 nucleotides align to TRBD1. V lost 3 bases, J lost 6 bases, and 6 bases stayed unmatched. Germline V gene sequence: CDR1 SQVTM, CDR2 ANQGSEA. The CDR3 totals 13 residues. CDR3 residues: CSVEGDRTDTQYF. The CDR3 DNA sequence: TGCAGCGTTGAGGGGGACAGAACGGATACGCAGTATTTT.

The chain employs TRBV12-5 and TRBJ1-2, with 10 bases aligning to TRBD1. Germline values: CDR1 LGHNT, CDR2 FRNRAP. The CDR3 runs 15 residues. Here the CDR3 reads CASIPAGQGIYGYTF. CDR3 coding DNA: TGTGCCAGCATTCCCGCGGGACAGGGGATCTATGGCTACACCTTC.

The chain couples TRBV28 to TRBJ1-1, with 9 bases identical to TRBD1. CDR1 and CDR2 (germline): MDHEN, SYDVKM. V trimming: 7 bases; J trimming: 10 bases; junction bases outside the gene matches: 13. The CDR3 sequence is 14 residues long. CDR3 protein: CASTPVTGGATAFF. The CDR3 region has the DNA TGTGCCAGCACCCCGGTCACAGGGGGCGCCACAGCTTTCTTT.

This chain joins TRBV11-3 and TRBJ1-3, with D possibly being TRBD1 (6 bases). Per germline, CDR1 SGHNT and CDR2 YENEEA. V lost 5 bases to trimming and J lost 0 bases, with 14 bases between them. CDR3 length: 16 amino acids. Here the CDR3 reads CASSLPGHHSGNTIYF. CDR3 DNA: TGTGCCAGCAGCCTACCGGGACACCACTCTGGAAACACCATATATTTT. The complete variable domain, with remaining parts taken from reference TRBV11-3 and TRBJ1-3, reads EAGVVQSPRYKIIEKKQPVAFWCNPISGHNTLYWYLQNLGQGPELLIRYENEEAVDDSQLPKDRFSAERLKGVDSTLKIQPAELGDSAVYLCASSLPGHHSGNTIYFGEGSWLTVV.

By share, this clone counts as large (0.1 to 1%). The chain is built from TRBV6-8 and TRBJ1-1; D remains ambiguous. With 9 bases removed from V and 0 bases from J, the gap between germline ends came to 8 bases. Germline values: CDR1 MNHGY, CDR2 SAAAGT. This CDR3 has 12 amino acids. Written as DNA, the CDR3 is TGTGCCAGTAACCAGTTGAACACTGAAGCTTTCTTT. This encodes CASNQLNTEAFF.

In this sample, this clone turned up a few times. The rearrangement uses TRBV11-3 and TRBJ1-2, with D maybe TRBD1 (5 bases). V was pared by 3 bases and J by 6 bases, with 14 bases between. Germline V gene data show CDR1 as SGHNT and CDR2 as YENEEA. This CDR3 is built from 14 residues. The CDR3 is CASSFWEGTHGYTF. CDR3 DNA: TGTGCCAGCAGCTTTTGGGAGGGGACCCATGGCTACACCTTC.